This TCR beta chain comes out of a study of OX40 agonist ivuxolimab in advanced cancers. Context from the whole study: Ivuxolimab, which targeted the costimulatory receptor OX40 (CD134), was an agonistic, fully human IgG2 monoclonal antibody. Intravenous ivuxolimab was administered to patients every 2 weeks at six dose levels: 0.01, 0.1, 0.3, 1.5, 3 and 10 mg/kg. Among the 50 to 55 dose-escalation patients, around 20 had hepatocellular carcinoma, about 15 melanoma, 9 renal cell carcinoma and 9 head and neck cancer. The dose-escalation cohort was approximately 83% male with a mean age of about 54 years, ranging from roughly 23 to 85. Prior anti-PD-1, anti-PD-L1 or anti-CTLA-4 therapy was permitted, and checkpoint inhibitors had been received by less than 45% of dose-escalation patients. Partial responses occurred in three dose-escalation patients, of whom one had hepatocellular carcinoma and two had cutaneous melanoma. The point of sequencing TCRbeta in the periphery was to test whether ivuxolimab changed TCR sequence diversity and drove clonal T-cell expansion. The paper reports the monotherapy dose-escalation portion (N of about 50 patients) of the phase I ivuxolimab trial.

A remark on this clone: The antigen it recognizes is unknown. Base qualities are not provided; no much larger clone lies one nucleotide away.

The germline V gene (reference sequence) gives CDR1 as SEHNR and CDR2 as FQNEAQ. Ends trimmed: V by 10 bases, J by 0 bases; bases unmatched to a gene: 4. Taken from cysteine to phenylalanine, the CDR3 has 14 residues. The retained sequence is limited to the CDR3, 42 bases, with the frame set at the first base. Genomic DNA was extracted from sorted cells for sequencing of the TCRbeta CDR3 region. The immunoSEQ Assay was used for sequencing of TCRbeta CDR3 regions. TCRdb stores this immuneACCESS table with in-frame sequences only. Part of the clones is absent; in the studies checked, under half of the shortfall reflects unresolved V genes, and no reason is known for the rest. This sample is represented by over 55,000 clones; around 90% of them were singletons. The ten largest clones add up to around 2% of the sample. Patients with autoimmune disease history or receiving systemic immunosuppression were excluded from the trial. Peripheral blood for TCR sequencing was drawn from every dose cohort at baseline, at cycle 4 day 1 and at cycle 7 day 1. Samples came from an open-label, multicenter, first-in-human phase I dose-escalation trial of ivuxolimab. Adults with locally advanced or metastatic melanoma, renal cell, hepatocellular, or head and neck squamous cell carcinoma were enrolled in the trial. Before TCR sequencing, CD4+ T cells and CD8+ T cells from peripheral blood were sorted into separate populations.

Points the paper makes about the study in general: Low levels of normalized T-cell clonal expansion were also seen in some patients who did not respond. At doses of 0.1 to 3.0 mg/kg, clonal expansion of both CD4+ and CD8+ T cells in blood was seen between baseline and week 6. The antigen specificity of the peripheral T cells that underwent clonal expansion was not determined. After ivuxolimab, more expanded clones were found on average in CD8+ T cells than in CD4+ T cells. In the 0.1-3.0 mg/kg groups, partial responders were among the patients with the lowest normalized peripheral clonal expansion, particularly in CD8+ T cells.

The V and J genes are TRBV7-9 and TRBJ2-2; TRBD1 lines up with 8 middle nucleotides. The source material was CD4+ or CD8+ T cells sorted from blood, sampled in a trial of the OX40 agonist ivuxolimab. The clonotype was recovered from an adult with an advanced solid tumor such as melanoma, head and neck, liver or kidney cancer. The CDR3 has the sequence CAITDRANTGELFF. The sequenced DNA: TGTGCCATCACGGACAGGGCGAACACCGGGGAGCTGTTTTTT.